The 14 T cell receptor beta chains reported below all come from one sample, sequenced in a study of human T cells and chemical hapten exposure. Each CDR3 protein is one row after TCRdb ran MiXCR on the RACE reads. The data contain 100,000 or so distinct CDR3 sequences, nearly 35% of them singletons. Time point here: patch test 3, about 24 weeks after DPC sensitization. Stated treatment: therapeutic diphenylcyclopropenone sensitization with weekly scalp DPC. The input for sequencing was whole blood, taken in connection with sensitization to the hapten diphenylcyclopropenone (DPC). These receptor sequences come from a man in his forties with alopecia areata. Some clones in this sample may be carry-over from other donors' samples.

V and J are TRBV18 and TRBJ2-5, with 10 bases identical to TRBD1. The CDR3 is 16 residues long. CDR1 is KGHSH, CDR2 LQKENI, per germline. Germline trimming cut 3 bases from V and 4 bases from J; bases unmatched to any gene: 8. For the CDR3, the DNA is TGTGCCAGCTCACCCTCGGGACAGGGGTCGGGAGAGACCCAGTACTTC. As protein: CASSPSGQGSGETQYF.

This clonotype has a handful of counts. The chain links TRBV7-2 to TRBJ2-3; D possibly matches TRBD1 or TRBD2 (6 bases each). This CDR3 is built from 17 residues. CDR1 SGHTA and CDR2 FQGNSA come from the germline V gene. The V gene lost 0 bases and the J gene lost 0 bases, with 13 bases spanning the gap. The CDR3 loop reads CASSLAGGPGSTDTQYF. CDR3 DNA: TGTGCCAGCAGCTTAGCGGGGGGCCCCGGCAGCACAGATACGCAGTATTTT.

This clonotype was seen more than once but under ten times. The CDR3 region is CAISEVGTEAFF. In DNA form, the CDR3 reads TGTGCCATCAGTGAAGTGGGCACTGAAGCTTTCTTT. This sequence joins TRBV10-3 and TRBJ1-1; D ambiguous. The germline V gene encodes CDR1 ENHRY and CDR2 SYGVKD. Trimming took off 3 bases at V and 4 bases at J, with 6 bases between the two ends. The CDR3 is made up of 12 amino acids.

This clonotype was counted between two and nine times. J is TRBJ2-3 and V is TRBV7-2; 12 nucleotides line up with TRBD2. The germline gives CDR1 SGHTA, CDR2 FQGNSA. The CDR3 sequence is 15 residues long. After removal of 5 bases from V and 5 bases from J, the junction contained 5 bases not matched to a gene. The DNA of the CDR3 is TGTGCCAGCAGCACTAGCGGGAGGAGTAGAGATACGCAGTATTTT. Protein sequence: CASSTSGRSRDTQYF.

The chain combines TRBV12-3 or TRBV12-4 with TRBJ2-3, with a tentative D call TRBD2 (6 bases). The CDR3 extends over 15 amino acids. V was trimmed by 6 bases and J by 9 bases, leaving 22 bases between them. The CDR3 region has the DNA TGTGCCAGCAGCCTCCGTGGGACTGGATATCACACGCAGTATTTT. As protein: CASSLRGTGYHTQYF.

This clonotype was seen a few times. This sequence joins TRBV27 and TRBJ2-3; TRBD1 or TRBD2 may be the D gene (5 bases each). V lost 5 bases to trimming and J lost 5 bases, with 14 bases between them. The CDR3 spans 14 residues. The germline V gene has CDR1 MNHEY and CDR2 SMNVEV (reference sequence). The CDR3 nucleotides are TGTGCCAGCAGTCTACCCGGGACCCTAGATACGCAGTATTTT. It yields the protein CASSLPGTLDTQYF.

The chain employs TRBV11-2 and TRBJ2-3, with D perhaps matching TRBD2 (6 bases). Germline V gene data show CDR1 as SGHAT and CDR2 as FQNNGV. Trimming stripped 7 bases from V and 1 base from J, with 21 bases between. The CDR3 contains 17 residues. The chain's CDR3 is CASTLLPGRGGTDTQYF. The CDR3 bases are TGTGCCAGCACCCTCCTCCCCGGGAGAGGAGGCACAGATACGCAGTATTTT.

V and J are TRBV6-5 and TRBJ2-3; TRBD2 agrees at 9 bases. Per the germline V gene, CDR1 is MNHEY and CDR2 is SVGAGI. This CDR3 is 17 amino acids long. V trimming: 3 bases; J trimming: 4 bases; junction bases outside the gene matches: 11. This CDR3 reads CASSYGAGGPGADTQYF. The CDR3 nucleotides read TGTGCCAGCAGTTATGGGGCGGGAGGGCCCGGAGCAGATACGCAGTATTTT.

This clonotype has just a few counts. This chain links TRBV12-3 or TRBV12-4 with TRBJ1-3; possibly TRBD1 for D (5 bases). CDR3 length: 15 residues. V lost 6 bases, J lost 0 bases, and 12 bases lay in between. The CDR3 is CASSLQDGSGNTIYF. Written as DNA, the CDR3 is TGTGCCAGCAGCCTACAGGATGGCTCTGGAAACACCATATATTTT.

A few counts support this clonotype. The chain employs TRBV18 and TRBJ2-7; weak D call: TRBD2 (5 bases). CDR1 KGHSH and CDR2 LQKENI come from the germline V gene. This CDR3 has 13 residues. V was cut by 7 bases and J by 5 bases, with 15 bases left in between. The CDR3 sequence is CASLAGIGNEQYF. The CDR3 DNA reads TGTGCCAGCTTGGCCGGGATCGGGAACGAGCAGTACTTC. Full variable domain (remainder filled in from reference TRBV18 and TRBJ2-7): NAGVMQNPRHLVRRRGQEARLRCSPMKGHSHVYWYRQLPEEGLKFMVYLQKENIIDESGMPKERFSAEFPKEGPSILRIQQVVRGDSAAYFCASLAGIGNEQYFGPGTRLTVT.

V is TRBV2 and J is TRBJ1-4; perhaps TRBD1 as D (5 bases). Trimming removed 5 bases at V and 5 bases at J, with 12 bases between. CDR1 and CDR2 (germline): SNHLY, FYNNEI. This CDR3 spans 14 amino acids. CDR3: CASSRGPTNEKLFF. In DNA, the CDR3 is TGTGCCAGCAGTCGGGGACCGACGAATGAAAAACTGTTTTTT.

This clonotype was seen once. CDR3 sequence reads: CASSPWTSRTDTQYF. The CDR3 region has the DNA TGTGCCAGCTCCCCCTGGACTAGCCGTACAGATACGCAGTATTTT. The chain is built from TRBV18 and TRBJ2-3; 8 bases align to TRBD2. The trim removed 6 bases at V and 3 bases at J, leaving 8 bases unmatched. CDR3 length: 15 amino acids. From germline, CDR1 is KGHSH and CDR2 LQKENI.

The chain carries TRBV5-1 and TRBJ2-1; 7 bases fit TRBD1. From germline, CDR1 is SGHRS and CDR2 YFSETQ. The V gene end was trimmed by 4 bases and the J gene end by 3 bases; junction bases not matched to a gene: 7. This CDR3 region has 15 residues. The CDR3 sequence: CASSPGTAHYNEQFF. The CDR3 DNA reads TGCGCCAGCAGCCCAGGGACAGCCCACTACAATGAGCAGTTCTTC. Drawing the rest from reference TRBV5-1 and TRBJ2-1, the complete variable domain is KAGVTQTPRYLIKTRGQQVTLSCSPISGHRSVSWYQQTPGQGLQFLFEYFSETQRNKGNFPGRFSGRQFSNSRSEMNVSTLELGDSALYLCASSPGTAHYNEQFFGPGTRLTVL.

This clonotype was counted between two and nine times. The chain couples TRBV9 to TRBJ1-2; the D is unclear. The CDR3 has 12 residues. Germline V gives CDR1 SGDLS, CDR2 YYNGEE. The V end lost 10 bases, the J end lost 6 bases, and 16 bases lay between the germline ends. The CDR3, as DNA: TGTGCCTCAACGGGGTCTCCCCATGGCTACACCTTC. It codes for CASTGSPHGYTF.